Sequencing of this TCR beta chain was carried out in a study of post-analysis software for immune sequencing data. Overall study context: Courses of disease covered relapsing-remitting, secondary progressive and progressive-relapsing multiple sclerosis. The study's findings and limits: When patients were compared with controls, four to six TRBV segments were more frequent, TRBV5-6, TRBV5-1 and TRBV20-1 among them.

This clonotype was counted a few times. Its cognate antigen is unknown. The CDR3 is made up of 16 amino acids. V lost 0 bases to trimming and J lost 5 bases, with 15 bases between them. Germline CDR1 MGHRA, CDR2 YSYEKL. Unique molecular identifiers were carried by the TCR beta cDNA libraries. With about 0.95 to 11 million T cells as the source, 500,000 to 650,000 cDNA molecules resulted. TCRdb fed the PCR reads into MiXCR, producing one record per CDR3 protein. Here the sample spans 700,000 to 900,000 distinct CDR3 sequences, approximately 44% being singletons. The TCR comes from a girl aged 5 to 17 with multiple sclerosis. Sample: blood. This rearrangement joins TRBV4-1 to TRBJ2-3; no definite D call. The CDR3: CASSQDWAETKDTQYF. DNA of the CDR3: TGCGCCAGCAGCCAAGATTGGGCAGAAACTAAAGATACGCAGTATTTT.